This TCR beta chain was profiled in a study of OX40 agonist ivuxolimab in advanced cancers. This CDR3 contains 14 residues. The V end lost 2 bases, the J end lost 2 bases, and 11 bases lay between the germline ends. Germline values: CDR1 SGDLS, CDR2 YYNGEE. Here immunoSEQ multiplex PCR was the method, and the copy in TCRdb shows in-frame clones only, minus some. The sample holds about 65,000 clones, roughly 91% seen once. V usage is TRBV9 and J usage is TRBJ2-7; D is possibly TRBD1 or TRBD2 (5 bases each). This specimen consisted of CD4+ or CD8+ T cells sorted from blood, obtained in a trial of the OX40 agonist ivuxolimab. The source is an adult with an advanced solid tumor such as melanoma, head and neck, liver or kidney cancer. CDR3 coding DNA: TGTGCCAGCAGCGTTCGTCCGGGGCCCTACGAGCAGTACTTC. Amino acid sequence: CASSVRPGPYEQYF.